The rows below give T cell receptor beta chains drawn from one sample of a study of CD8+CD57+ T cells in acquired aplastic anemia. MiXCR, run by TCRdb on the reads, gives a single entry per CDR3 protein. The data contain approximately 260,000 distinct CDR3 sequences, around 82% of them seen just once; the ten biggest clones take up about two fifths. The sequenced sample consisted of sorted CD4+, CD8+, or CD8+CD57+ T cells (not recorded which) from PBMCs. The receptor set was obtained from a human donor with aplastic anemia. CDR3s include the opening cysteine and the closing phenylalanine or tryptophan. Each record gives: V gene, J gene, CDR3 protein.

V gene: TRBV20-1
J gene: TRBJ2-1
CDR3 protein: CSARGSGAEMSNEQFF

V gene: TRBV19
J gene: TRBJ2-1
CDR3 protein: CASSRGLAQNEQFF

V gene: TRBV5-4
J gene: TRBJ2-1
CDR3 protein: CASSGAAASSNEQFF

V gene: TRBV7-8
J gene: TRBJ2-5
CDR3 protein: CASSFSGSCGEPQYF

V gene: TRBV5-5
J gene: TRBJ2-4
CDR3 protein: CASSQGGDIQYF

V gene: TRBV7-2
J gene: TRBJ2-2
CDR3 protein: CASSLAGLVAGELFF

V gene: TRBV9
J gene: TRBJ1-2
CDR3 protein: CASSLAGGADYGDTF

V gene: TRBV9
J gene: TRBJ1-1
CDR3 protein: CASGVAGNTQYFAEAFF

V gene: TRBV4-3
J gene: TRBJ1-6
CDR3 protein: CASSQAVESPLHF

V gene: TRBV2
J gene: TRBJ2-1
CDR3 protein: CASGEGGTDTQDVRFF

V gene: TRBV9
J gene: TRBJ1-2
CDR3 protein: CASSVAADAHYGDTF

V gene: TRBV12-3/TRBV12-4
J gene: TRBJ2-1
CDR3 protein: CAPRDAGGRARHAFF

V gene: TRBV14
J gene: TRBJ2-7
CDR3 protein: CASSLLGTSGIYEQYF

V gene: TRBV2
J gene: TRBJ1-2
CDR3 protein: CASSDQRHGYTF

V gene: TRBV7-9
J gene: TRBJ2-1
CDR3 protein: CATSRDRQSGTEQFF

V gene: TRBV15
J gene: NA
CDR3 protein: CATSRGTEQEGQYF

V gene: TRBV7-6
J gene: TRBJ2-3
CDR3 protein: CASSLGASGSSTDQYF

V gene: TRBV7-2
J gene: TRBJ2-7
CDR3 protein: CASKYTGELYLRYF

V gene: TRBV3-1
J gene: TRBJ1-1
CDR3 protein: CASSPPPEWASSLDLTGNTEAFF

V gene: TRBV7-6
J gene: TRBJ1-5
CDR3 protein: CASSYRARQPQHF

V gene: TRBV5-5
J gene: TRBJ1-2
CDR3 protein: CASSLDRRRVYTF

V gene: TRBV7-6
J gene: TRBJ2-7
CDR3 protein: CASSLGTGGNDEQYF

V gene: TRBV9
J gene: NA
CDR3 protein: CASSVEITTDEQYF

V gene: TRBV9
J gene: TRBJ2-1
CDR3 protein: CASSFERSGIDTEQFF

V gene: TRBV7-8
J gene: TRBJ2-5
CDR3 protein: CASSPSPGTGGTQPQYF

V gene: TRBV20-1
J gene: TRBJ2-3
CDR3 protein: CSARLGGGTTDTQYF

V gene: TRBV7-2
J gene: TRBJ1-2
CDR3 protein: CASGDGRLDNGFSF